One sample yielded the 8 T cell receptor beta chains listed below, sequenced in a study of memory CD4+ T cells and cytomegalovirus serostatus. Profiled with immunoSEQ multiplex PCR; TCRdb holds only in-frame clones, not every one. The data hold approximately 88,000 clones, with roughly 80% observed a single time. The sort gate was single viable CD3+CD4+CD8-CD45RO+ cells for memory CD4+ T cells. Sequences were obtained from memory CD4+ T cells from blood. The origin of the receptors is an adult in good health and CMV-seropositive.

Here the CDR3 reads CASSAQGSGLYEKLFF. CDR3 nucleotides: TGTGCCAGCAGTGCCCAGGGCTCGGGACTTTATGAAAAACTGTTTTTT. This chain uses TRBV28 with TRBJ1-4; a possible D gene is TRBD1 (5 bases). CDR3 length: 16 residues. The ends were cut back, 5 bases at V and 6 bases at J, with 19 bases in the middle. The germline V gene has CDR1 MDHEN and CDR2 SYDVKM.

The chain employs TRBV5-1 and TRBJ2-3; D not certain. With 2 bases removed from V and 0 bases from J, the gap between germline ends came to 1 base. Germline V gene lookup returns CDR1 SGHRS and CDR2 YFSETQ. This CDR3 region has 12 residues. The CDR3 DNA follows: TGCGCCAGCAGCTTTAGCACAGATACGCAGTATTTT. It yields the protein CASSFSTDTQYF.

The J gene is TRBJ1-2, the V gene TRBV30; D is possibly TRBD1 (6 bases). Germline CDR1 GTSNPN, CDR2 SVGIG (reference sequence). The CDR3 length is 13 residues. CDR3 sequence reads: CALSRGLEYGYTF. The CDR3 bases are TGTGCTTTATCTCGGGGGCTTGAGTATGGCTACACCTTC.

The table lists this clone with a few counts. This chain connects TRBV5-1 to TRBJ2-2; 9 nucleotides agree with TRBD1. J gave up 7 bases and V 2 bases, and 6 bases lay outside the gene matches. CDR1 is SGHRS, CDR2 YFSETQ, per germline. This CDR3 region has 15 residues. DNA of the CDR3: TGCGCCAGCAGCTTTACAGGGGGCAAGGGCGGGGAGCTGTTTTTT. Protein sequence: CASSFTGGKGGELFF. Filled out from reference TRBV5-1 and TRBJ2-2, the complete variable domain reads KAGVTQTPRYLIKTRGQQVTLSCSPISGHRSVSWYQQTPGQGLQFLFEYFSETQRNKGNFPGRFSGRQFSNSRSEMNVSTLELGDSALYLCASSFTGGKGGELFFGEGSRLTVL.

V usage is TRBV6-1 and J usage is TRBJ2-4; D remains unclear. Trimming removed 1 base at V and 9 bases at J, with 10 bases between. The V gene's germline CDR1 is MNHNS and CDR2 SASEGT. This CDR3 is 13 amino acids long. CDR3 coding DNA: TGTGCCAGCAGTGAAGTTCGGAATGGCATTCAGTACTTC. Translating it yields CASSEVRNGIQYF.

This chain links TRBV2 with TRBJ2-7; 7 bases agree with TRBD1. The germline gives CDR1 SNHLY, CDR2 FYNNEI. The CDR3 spans 15 residues. V was pared by 6 bases and J by 2 bases, with 10 bases of the junction left unmatched. CDR3 nucleotides: TGTGCCAGCAGGGTGGACAGGCCGACCACCTACGAGCAGTACTTC. Its translation: CASRVDRPTTYEQYF.

This clone was picked up a small number of times. The J gene is TRBJ2-3, the V gene TRBV9; 11 bases agree with TRBD2. This CDR3 contains 16 residues. The V gene's germline CDR1 is SGDLS and CDR2 YYNGEE. V was pared by 0 bases and J by 8 bases, with 8 bases of the junction left unmatched. This chain's CDR3 is CASSVENSGRGGTQYF. Written as DNA, the CDR3 is TGTGCCAGCAGCGTAGAGAATAGCGGGAGGGGAGGTACGCAGTATTTT. Full variable domain (missing parts from reference TRBV9 and TRBJ2-3): DSGVTQTPKHLITATGQRVTLRCSPRSGDLSVYWYQQSLDQGLQFLIQYYNGEERAKGNILERFSAQQFPDLHSELNLSSLELGDSALYFCASSVENSGRGGTQYFGPGTRLTVL.

The CDR3 sequence: CASSESGRDEQFF. In DNA form, the CDR3 reads TGCGCCAGCAGTGAGTCAGGGAGGGATGAGCAGTTCTTC. V is TRBV10-1 and J is TRBJ2-1; 7 bases line up with TRBD2. The length of the CDR3 is 13 residues. CDR1 and CDR2 (germline): WNHNN, SYGVQD (reference sequence). V lost 0 bases to trimming and J lost 8 bases; unmatched junction nucleotides: 1.